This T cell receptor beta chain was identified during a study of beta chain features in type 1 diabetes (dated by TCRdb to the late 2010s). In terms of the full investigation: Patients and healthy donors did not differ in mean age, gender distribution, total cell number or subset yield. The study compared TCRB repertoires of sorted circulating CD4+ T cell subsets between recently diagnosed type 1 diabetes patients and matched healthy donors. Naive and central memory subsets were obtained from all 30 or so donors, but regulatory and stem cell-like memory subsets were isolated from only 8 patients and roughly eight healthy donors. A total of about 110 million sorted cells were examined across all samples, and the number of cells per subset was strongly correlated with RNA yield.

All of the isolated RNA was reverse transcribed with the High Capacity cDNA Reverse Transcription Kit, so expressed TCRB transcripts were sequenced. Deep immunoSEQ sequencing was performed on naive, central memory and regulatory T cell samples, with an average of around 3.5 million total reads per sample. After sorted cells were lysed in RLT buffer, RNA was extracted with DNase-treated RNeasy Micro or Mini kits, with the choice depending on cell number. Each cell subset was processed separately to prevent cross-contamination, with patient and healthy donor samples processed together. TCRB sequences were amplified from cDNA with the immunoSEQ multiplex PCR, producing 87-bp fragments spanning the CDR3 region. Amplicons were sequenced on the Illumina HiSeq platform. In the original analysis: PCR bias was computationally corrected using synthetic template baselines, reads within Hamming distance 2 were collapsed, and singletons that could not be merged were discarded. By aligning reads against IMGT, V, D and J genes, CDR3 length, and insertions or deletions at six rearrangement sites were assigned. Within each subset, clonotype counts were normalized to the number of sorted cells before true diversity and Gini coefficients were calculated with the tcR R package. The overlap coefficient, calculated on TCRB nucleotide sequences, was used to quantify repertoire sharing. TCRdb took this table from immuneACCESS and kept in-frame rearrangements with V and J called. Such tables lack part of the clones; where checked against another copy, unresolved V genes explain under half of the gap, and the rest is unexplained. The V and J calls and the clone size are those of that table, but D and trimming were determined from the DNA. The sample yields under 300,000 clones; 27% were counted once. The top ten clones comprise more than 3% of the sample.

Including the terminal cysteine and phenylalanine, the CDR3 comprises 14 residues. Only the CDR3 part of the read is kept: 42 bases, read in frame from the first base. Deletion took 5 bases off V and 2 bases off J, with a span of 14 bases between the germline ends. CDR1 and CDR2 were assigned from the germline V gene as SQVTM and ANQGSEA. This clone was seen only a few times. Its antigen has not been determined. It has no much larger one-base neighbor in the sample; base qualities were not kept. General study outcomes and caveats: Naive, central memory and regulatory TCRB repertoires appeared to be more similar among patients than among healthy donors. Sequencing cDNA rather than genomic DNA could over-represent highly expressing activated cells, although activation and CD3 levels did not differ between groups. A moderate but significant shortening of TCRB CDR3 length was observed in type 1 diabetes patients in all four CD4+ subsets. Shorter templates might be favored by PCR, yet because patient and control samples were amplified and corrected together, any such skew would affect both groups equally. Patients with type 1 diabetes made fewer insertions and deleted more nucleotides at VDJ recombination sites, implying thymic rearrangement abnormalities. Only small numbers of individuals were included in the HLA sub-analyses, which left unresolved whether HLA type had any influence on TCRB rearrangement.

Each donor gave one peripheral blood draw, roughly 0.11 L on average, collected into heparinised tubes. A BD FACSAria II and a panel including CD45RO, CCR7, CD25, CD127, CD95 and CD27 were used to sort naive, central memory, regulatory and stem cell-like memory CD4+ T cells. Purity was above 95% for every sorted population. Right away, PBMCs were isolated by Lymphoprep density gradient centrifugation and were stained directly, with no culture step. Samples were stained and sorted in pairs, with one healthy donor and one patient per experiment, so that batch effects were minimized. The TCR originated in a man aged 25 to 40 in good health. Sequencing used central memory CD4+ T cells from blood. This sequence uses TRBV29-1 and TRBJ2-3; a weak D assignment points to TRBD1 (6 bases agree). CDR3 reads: CSVSTGSTTDTQYF. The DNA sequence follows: TGCAGCGTTAGCACAGGGTCAACCACAGATACGCAGTATTTT.